The rows below give T cell receptor beta chains drawn from one sample of a study of cytomegalovirus exposure and HLA in healthy donors. Clones were sequenced by immunoSEQ multiplex PCR, and TCRdb holds only the in-frame ones, with some missing. Among roughly 62,000 clones listed, more than 85% were seen once. Sequenced input: PBMCs. These receptors originate from a woman in her twenties or thirties in good health and CMV-seronegative. CDR3s include the opening cysteine and the closing phenylalanine or tryptophan. A D gene is named only where the DNA matches it firmly. Some rows mark clone size as missing; the rest say once, few, many or name a class of expanded clone.

J: TRBJ1-1
V: TRBV7-2
size: -
D: -
DNA: TGTGCCAGCAGCCAACAGGAAGGGAGGGCTTTCTTT
CDR3: CASSQQEGRAFF

J: TRBJ1-2
V: TRBV5-8
size: -
D: TRBD1
DNA: TGTGCCAGCAGCCCACGACAGGGGGCTTTTCATGGCTACACCTTC
CDR3: CASSPRQGAFHGYTF

J: TRBJ2-3
V: TRBV5-4
size: once
D: TRBD2
DNA: TGTGCCAGCATCCCGGGACTAGGGGCAGATACGCAGTATTTT
CDR3: CASIPGLGADTQYF

J: TRBJ2-7
V: TRBV6-5
size: -
D: -
DNA: TGTGCCAGCAGTTCCTATTACGAGCAGTACTTC
CDR3: CASSSYYEQYF

J: TRBJ1-2
V: TRBV11-2
size: once
D: TRBD1
DNA: TGTGCCAGCGGGGAAACAGGGGGCCCCTATGGCTACACCTTC
CDR3: CASGETGGPYGYTF

J: TRBJ2-1
V: TRBV9
size: -
D: -
DNA: TGTGCCAGCAGCCGCCGAGGGGAGGTCTACAATGAGCAGTTCTTC
CDR3: CASSRRGEVYNEQFF

J: TRBJ2-7
V: TRBV5-6
size: -
D: TRBD2
DNA: TGTGCCAGCAGCTTAGGACTAGCGGGACGCGAGCAGTACTTC
CDR3: CASSLGLAGREQYF

J: TRBJ2-3
V: TRBV30
size: -
D: TRBD2
DNA: TGTGCCTGGAGTGTTTTCGCGGGAGCAACAGATACGCAGTATTTT
CDR3: CAWSVFAGATDTQYF

J: TRBJ1-2
V: TRBV7-2
size: -
D: -
DNA: TGTGCCAGCAGCTTAGAGCTGGGAGCCTACACCTTC
CDR3: CASSLELGAYTF

J: TRBJ2-3
V: TRBV25-1
size: few
D: TRBD1
DNA: TGTGCCAGCAGTACCGACAGGGGCAGAGATACGCAGTATTTT
CDR3: CASSTDRGRDTQYF

J: TRBJ1-2
V: TRBV7-9
size: -
D: -
DNA: TGTGCCAGCAACTTAGGACACCGAACGCATGGCTACACCTTC
CDR3: CASNLGHRTHGYTF

J: TRBJ2-3
V: TRBV6-5
size: -
D: TRBD1
DNA: TGTGCCAGCCGGAATGAGGGACAGACTACAGATACGCAGTATTTT
CDR3: CASRNEGQTTDTQYF

J: TRBJ2-7
V: TRBV11-2
size: -
D: -
DNA: TGTGCCAGCAGCCTTAATTGGGGCGGGCAGTACTTC
CDR3: CASSLNWGGQYF

J: TRBJ1-6
V: TRBV5-4
size: -
D: -
DNA: TGTGCCAGCAGCTTAACAGGACATAATTCACCCCTCCACTTT
CDR3: CASSLTGHNSPLHF

J: TRBJ2-3
V: TRBV5-4
size: -
D: TRBD2
DNA: TGTGCCAGCAGCGGGGAACCGGGGGGGTCGAGTACGCAGTATTTT
CDR3: CASSGEPGGSSTQYF

J: TRBJ2-3
V: TRBV4-1
size: -
D: -
DNA: TGCGCCAGCAGCCAAGGACTAGATCAGGCAGATACGCAGTATTTT
CDR3: CASSQGLDQADTQYF

J: TRBJ2-5
V: TRBV6-1
size: -
D: TRBD2
DNA: TGTGCCAGCAGTGATGTAGCGGGAGGCACAAAAGGAGGGCAAGAGACCCAGTACTTC
CDR3: CASSDVAGGTKGGQETQYF

J: TRBJ2-3
V: TRBV4-1
size: -
D: -
DNA: TGCGCCAGCAGCCGACCCGAGGGCGGAGAGAGGGACACAGATACGCAGTATTTT
CDR3: CASSRPEGGERDTDTQYF

J: TRBJ1-5
V: TRBV27
size: once
D: -
DNA: TGTGCCAGCCAAGGGGCAGGGGGCAATCAGCCCCAGCATTTT
CDR3: CASQGAGGNQPQHF

J: TRBJ2-3
V: TRBV5-1
size: -
D: -
DNA: TGCGCCAGCAGCTTGAGCGATCACCCTATCACAGATACGCAGTATTTT
CDR3: CASSLSDHPITDTQYF

J: TRBJ1-2
V: TRBV6-5
size: -
D: -
DNA: TGTGCCAGCAGTTACTCGCAGACTAACTATGGCTACACCTTC
CDR3: CASSYSQTNYGYTF

J: TRBJ1-1
V: TRBV11-2
size: -
D: -
DNA: TGTGCCAGCAGCATATGGCAGGGTTCGGGCACTGAAGCTTTCTTT
CDR3: CASSIWQGSGTEAFF

J: TRBJ1-2
V: TRBV27
size: -
D: TRBD1
DNA: TGTGCCAGCAGTTTAGTCCGGACAGGGGTCTATGGCTACACCTTC
CDR3: CASSLVRTGVYGYTF

J: TRBJ2-2
V: TRBV25-1
size: -
D: TRBD2
DNA: TGTGCCTCGAAAAGACCGGGACTAGCAACTGTCGAGGAGCTGTTTTTT
CDR3: CASKRPGLATVEELFF

J: TRBJ2-1
V: TRBV30
size: -
D: -
DNA: TGTGCCTGGAGTGTAGGTGCACAGGAGCAGTTCTTC
CDR3: CAWSVGAQEQFF

J: TRBJ1-2
V: TRBV7-6
size: few
D: -
DNA: TGTGCCAGCAGCCTAGGTCGGGGAGGGTATGGCTACACCTTC
CDR3: CASSLGRGGYGYTF

J: TRBJ1-2
V: TRBV19
size: once
D: TRBD1
DNA: TGTGCCAGTAGTTCCACCGGGACAGGGGCCTATGGCTACACCTTC
CDR3: CASSSTGTGAYGYTF

J: TRBJ2-1
V: TRBV7-2
size: -
D: TRBD2
DNA: TGTGCCAGCAGCTTAGTAGTAGCGGGATGGGAGCAGTTCTTC
CDR3: CASSLVVAGWEQFF

J: TRBJ2-7
V: TRBV7-6
size: -
D: TRBD2
DNA: TGTGCCAGCAGCTCAGCTGCGGGAGTTGGATACGAGCAGTACTTC
CDR3: CASSSAAGVGYEQYF

J: TRBJ2-7
V: TRBV7-2
size: -
D: -
DNA: TGTGCCAGCAGCCAGTCGCAGGATTACGAGCAGTACTTC
CDR3: CASSQSQDYEQYF

J: TRBJ1-5
V: TRBV4-1
size: -
D: TRBD1
DNA: TGCGCCAGCAGCCAAGGGGCAGGGGGCGTGCAGCCCCAGCATTTT
CDR3: CASSQGAGGVQPQHF

J: TRBJ1-6
V: TRBV27
size: -
D: -
DNA: TGTGCCAGCAGTTGGGCCCCGGGGGAATCCTATAATTCACCCCTCCACTTT
CDR3: CASSWAPGESYNSPLHF

J: TRBJ2-7
V: TRBV30
size: -
D: TRBD1
DNA: TGTGCCTGGAGTGGGACAGGGGCCTACGAGCAGTACTTC
CDR3: CAWSGTGAYEQYF

J: TRBJ2-4
V: TRBV11-2
size: -
D: TRBD2
DNA: TGTGCCAGCAGCCTTCTAGCGGTGGCCAAAAACATTCAGTACTTC
CDR3: CASSLLAVAKNIQYF

J: TRBJ1-1
V: TRBV5-6
size: -
D: TRBD1
DNA: TGTGCCAGCAGTTTGGGACAGACAATTGAAGCTTTCTTT
CDR3: CASSLGQTIEAFF